The 23 T cell receptor beta chains presented below share a single source sample, sequenced in a study of radiation and T cells in renal cell carcinoma. The data were produced by immunoSEQ multiplex PCR, yet TCRdb's version contains in-frame clones alone and is incomplete. Among some 16,000 clones listed, approximately 49% were seen once. The sample's treatment: 15 Gy SBRT to primary tumor, nephrectomy 4 weeks later. The sequences come from tumor tissue, collected from a patient whose treatment included radiotherapy and nephrectomy. All receptors come from a woman aged 55-75 years with renal cell carcinoma.

J is TRBJ1-4 and V is TRBV7-9; D call uncertain. V was pared by 8 bases and J by 0 bases, with 10 bases between. Germline-derived CDR1 and CDR2 are SEHNR and FQNEAQ (reference sequence). The CDR3 runs 14 residues. The CDR3 loop is CASHRGATNEKLFF. In nucleotides, the CDR3 is TGTGCCAGCCACCGTGGGGCAACTAATGAAAAACTGTTTTTT.

V gene TRBV2 combines with J gene TRBJ1-1; D unresolved. CDR1 and CDR2 from the germline V gene are SNHLY and FYNNEI. The CDR3 is made up of 14 amino acids. V gave up 6 bases and J gave up 5 bases, with 16 bases separating them. Here the CDR3 DNA reads TGTGCCAGCAGCTTGGCCGGAGGGCCGACTGAAGCTTTCTTT. Encoded protein: CASSLAGGPTEAFF. Complete variable domain (other parts from reference TRBV2 and TRBJ1-1): EPEVTQTPSHQVTQMGQEVILRCVPISNHLYFYWYRQILGQKVEFLVSFYNNEISEKSEIFDDQFSVERPDGSNFTLKIRSTKLEDSAMYFCASSLAGGPTEAFFGQGTRLTVV.

The chain employs TRBV11-2 and TRBJ2-7; perhaps TRBD1 as D (6 bases). V lost 2 bases, J lost 1 base, and 12 bases lay in between. The germline V gene encodes CDR1 SGHAT and CDR2 FQNNGV. CDR3 length: 15 residues. The CDR3 DNA follows: TGTGCCAGCAGCTTACCGGGGACACCTTCCTACGAGCAGTACTTC. Its protein product is CASSLPGTPSYEQYF.

The chain uses TRBV7-9 and TRBJ1-2; tentative D call: TRBD1 (5 bases). V was pared by 4 bases and J by 4 bases, with 10 bases between. The CDR3 runs 13 residues. Looked up from germline, CDR1 is SEHNR and CDR2 is FQNEAQ (reference sequence). In DNA, the CDR3 is TGTGCCAGCAGCTACCGGGACCTCTATGGCTACACCTTC. This translates into CASSYRDLYGYTF.

The V call is TRBV5-6, the J call TRBJ1-5; D ambiguous. This CDR3 is built from 14 residues. Trimming removed 3 bases from V and 3 bases from J, with 10 bases in between. Germline CDR1 is SGHDT and CDR2 is YYEEEE. The CDR3 nucleotides read TGTGCCAGCAGCTCTAGACGGAACAATCAGCCCCAGCATTTT. This sequence encodes CASSSRRNNQPQHF.

The CDR3 bases are TGTGCCAGCAGCTCTATGGGGGCTCCCACAGATACGCAGTATTTT. The encoded protein is CASSSMGAPTDTQYF. This rearrangement joins TRBV11-3 to TRBJ2-3; tentatively, D is TRBD1 (6 bases). This CDR3 is built from 15 residues. The V end was cut by 4 bases, the J end by 2 bases, with 13 bases between. Germline loops: CDR1 SGHNT, CDR2 YENEEA.

This clone was detected a few times. The V gene is TRBV27, the J gene TRBJ2-7, with D unresolved. V was pared by 6 bases and J by 0 bases, with 9 bases between. Germline V gene lookup returns CDR1 MNHEY and CDR2 SMNVEV (reference sequence). The CDR3 totals 13 residues. The chain's CDR3 is CASSLRVSYEQYF. The CDR3 nucleotides read TGTGCCAGCAGCCTCCGAGTCTCCTACGAGCAGTACTTC.

This clone was seen once. V and J are TRBV30 and TRBJ2-5; 7 positions agree with TRBD1. Losses at the gene ends were 3 bases for V and 7 bases for J; bases not matched to a gene: 14. Germline V gene data show CDR1 as GTSNPN and CDR2 as SVGIG (reference sequence). CDR3 length: 15 residues. The DNA for the CDR3 is TGTGCCTGGAGCCACAACAGGGGCGGCATTGGGACCCAGTACTTC. This codes for CAWSHNRGGIGTQYF.

Many counts were recorded for this clone. The J gene is TRBJ2-1, the V gene TRBV28, with TRBD1 matching 9 bases. Per the germline V gene, CDR1 is MDHEN and CDR2 is SYDVKM. V gave up 5 bases and J gave up 3 bases; unmatched junction bases: 8. This CDR3 is built from 16 residues. CDR3 in amino acids: CASSQTQGALYNEQFF. In nucleotides, the CDR3 is TGTGCCAGCAGTCAGACACAGGGGGCCCTCTACAATGAGCAGTTCTTC.

The chain is built from TRBV14 and TRBJ2-7, with D perhaps TRBD1 or TRBD2 (7 bases each). From germline, CDR1 is SGHDN and CDR2 FVKESK. The CDR3 is made up of 17 amino acids. Trimming removed 4 bases at V and 3 bases at J, with 22 bases between. The CDR3 sequence is CASSPRWGTGEGYEQYF. In nucleotides, the CDR3 is TGTGCCAGCAGCCCCCGGTGGGGAACAGGGGAGGGCTACGAGCAGTACTTC.

Of note for this clone: The same CDR3 can be traced to other DNA sequences in this sample. The chain carries TRBV29-1 and TRBJ1-1; 10 nucleotides align to TRBD1. Germline-derived CDR1 and CDR2 are SQVTM and ANQGSEA. The junction had 4 bases not matched to a gene; V was cut back by 5 bases and J by 4 bases. This CDR3 is built from 13 residues. CDR3 sequence (DNA): TGCAGCGTTACCCGGACAGGGGGCACTGAAGCTTTCTTT. It codes for CSVTRTGGTEAFF.

By share of the sample, this clone is medium-sized. The chain couples TRBV7-3 to TRBJ2-1, with TRBD1 matching 9 bases. This CDR3 contains 13 residues. V shed 5 bases, J shed 8 bases, and the junction held 4 bases outside the gene matches. Germline CDR1 SGHTA, CDR2 FQGTGA. The CDR3 region is CASSRDRDDEQFF. The CDR3 DNA reads TGTGCCAGCAGCCGGGACAGGGACGATGAGCAGTTCTTC.

This clone was seen more than once but under ten times. The chain uses TRBV9 and TRBJ1-2; D gene uncertain. Looked up from germline, CDR1 is SGDLS and CDR2 is YYNGEE. The length of the CDR3 is 14 residues. Trimming shortened V by 0 bases and J by 2 bases, and 8 bases separated the two germline ends. CDR3 DNA sequence: TGTGCCAGCAGCGTAGTAGGGAGGAACTATGGCTACACCTTC. It encodes CASSVVGRNYGYTF.

The V gene is TRBV14, the J gene TRBJ1-6; the D gene is possibly TRBD1 (6 bases). Trimming left V 4 bases short and J 7 bases short, with 17 bases between. The CDR3 extends over 16 amino acids. Germline V CDR1 and CDR2: SGHDN, FVKESK. The CDR3 reads CASSPASTGRNSPLHF. For the CDR3, the DNA is TGTGCCAGCAGCCCCGCTTCCACAGGGAGAAATTCACCCCTCCACTTT.

V and J are TRBV7-9 and TRBJ2-1, with 8 nucleotides matching TRBD2. Germline V CDR1 and CDR2: SEHNR, FQNEAQ (reference sequence). V lost 6 bases to trimming and J lost 10 bases; unmatched junction nucleotides: 14. The CDR3 has 15 amino acids. This chain's CDR3 is CASSPTSGLSREQFF. CDR3 in DNA: TGTGCCAGCAGTCCCACTAGCGGACTCTCCAGGGAGCAGTTCTTC.

This clone occurred a few times. The rearrangement uses TRBV11-2 and TRBJ1-1, with D possibly being TRBD1 (5 bases). Germline CDR1 and CDR2: SGHAT and FQNNGV. V was clipped by 5 bases and J by 3 bases, with 10 bases between them. The CDR3 is made up of 13 amino acids. CDR3 nucleotides: TGTGCCAGCAGCCCCGCAGGGTACACTGAAGCTTTCTTT. Protein product: CASSPAGYTEAFF. Looking up the rest from reference TRBV11-2 and TRBJ1-1 gives the full variable domain: EAGVAQSPRYKIIEKRQSVAFWCNPISGHATLYWYQQILGQGPKLLIQFQNNGVVDDSQLPKDRFSAERLKGVDSTLKIQPAKLEDSAVYLCASSPAGYTEAFFGQGTRLTVV.

The chain has TRBV9 and TRBJ1-3; 8 bases agree with TRBD1. This CDR3 has 16 amino acids. Germline CDR1 and CDR2: SGDLS and YYNGEE. The junction had 5 bases not matched to a gene; V was cut back by 0 bases and J by 3 bases. The CDR3 region has the DNA TGTGCCAGCAGCGTAGCAACAGGGGGAGGTGGAAACACCATATATTTT. It encodes CASSVATGGGGNTIYF.

The rearrangement uses TRBV5-4 and TRBJ2-2; no clear D gene. Germline lookup yields CDR1 SGHNT and CDR2 YYREEE (reference sequence). This CDR3 contains 12 residues. V lost 0 bases and J 6 bases, leaving 3 bases between the germline ends. CDR3 amino acids: CASSLDAGELFF. The DNA for the CDR3 is TGTGCCAGCAGCTTGGACGCCGGGGAGCTGTTTTTT.

This sequence joins TRBV6-5 and TRBJ1-1; 11 bases agree with TRBD1. CDR1 is MNHEY, CDR2 SVGAGI, per germline. Trimming removed 5 bases from V and 7 bases from J; junction bases left unmatched: 6. The CDR3 totals 14 residues. CDR3 sequence (DNA): TGTGCCAGCAGTGCAACCGGGACAGGGGGTGAAGCTTTCTTT. This sequence encodes CASSATGTGGEAFF.

The chain carries TRBV28 and TRBJ2-7; TRBD1 matches 7 bases. The CDR3 is 18 amino acids. Germline V gene sequence: CDR1 MDHEN, CDR2 SYDVKM. V lost 3 bases and J lost 3; bases outside the gene matches: 17. As DNA, the CDR3 is TGTGCCAGCAGTTTTGGACAGGCCCGCCGCTCAACCATCTACGAGCAGTACTTC. It codes for CASSFGQARRSTIYEQYF. Supplemented by reference TRBV28 and TRBJ2-7, the full variable domain reads DVKVTQSSRYLVKRTGEKVFLECVQDMDHENMFWYRQDPGLGLRLIYFSYDVKMKEKGDIPEGYSVSREKKERFSLILESASTNQTSMYLCASSFGQARRSTIYEQYFGPGTRLTVT.

This clone is a singleton in its sample. This chain links TRBV4-3 with TRBJ1-4; D perhaps matches TRBD1 (5 bases). V was shortened by 0 bases and J by 5 bases, with 10 bases between the two germline ends. This CDR3 has 15 amino acids. CDR1 is LGHNA, CDR2 YSLEER, per germline. The CDR3 DNA reads TGCGCCAGCAGCCAAGAAAGACAGTCAAATGAAAAACTGTTTTTT. This translates into CASSQERQSNEKLFF.

The chain has TRBV9 and TRBJ1-2; D not certain. Germline V CDR1 and CDR2: SGDLS, YYNGEE. Trimming removed 3 bases at V and 0 bases at J, with 6 bases between. The CDR3 is 13 amino acids. In DNA, the CDR3 is TGTGCCAGCAGCGGTACTCCTAACTATGGCTACACCTTC. Protein sequence: CASSGTPNYGYTF.

The chain links TRBV27 to TRBJ2-2, with TRBD1 identical over 8 bases. Trimming at V came to 2 bases and at J to 5 bases, leaving 13 bases not matched to a gene. Per the germline V gene, CDR1 is MNHEY and CDR2 is SMNVEV (reference sequence). The CDR3 has 18 amino acids. CDR3 coding DNA: TGTGCCAGCAGTTTACTTATAAACCGGGACAGGAAGACCGGGGAGCTGTTTTTT. Amino acid sequence: CASSLLINRDRKTGELFF.